What follows is one T cell receptor beta chain and its context. Its antigen is undetermined. The entry originates in a study of T cells expressing NK-cell markers. CDR1 SEHNR and CDR2 FQNEAQ come from the germline V gene (reference sequence). The CDR3 length is 11 residues. UMI-tagged 5'RACE template switching yielded the TCR beta cDNA. With the 5' RACE reads reprocessed, TCRdb shows one record per CDR3 protein and no DNA. Recorded here are about 180,000 distinct CDR3 sequences; the top ten clones represent approximately 17%. Findings and limits, study-wide: CD8+ T cells in six or seven donors included dominant NKG2C+ clonotypes at 1.0-7.0%. These clonotypes also led the CD3+CD56-NKG2C+ fraction in several donors.

This TCR came from a woman aged 18 to 75 in good health. Material: blood T cells: a sorted CD56 or NKG2C T cell subset, CD4+ or CD8+ T cells, or bulk PBMC T cells (not recorded which). The V and J genes are TRBV7-9 and TRBJ2-3. CDR3 loop: CAVGMTDTQYF.